What follows describes a single T cell receptor (beta chain). Its antigen remains unidentified. These data are taken from a study of blood T cells in healthy people across ages. Study-level information: The template switching approach captured approximately one barcoded beta molecule for every two T cells. Findings of the study overall: Older individuals had lower TCR beta diversity per million T cells (the decline was roughly linear). Investigators viewed diversity estimates from one million T cells as underestimates, the study reported.

The authors ran a second PCR of roughly 6 to 12 cycles using a sample-barcoded 5' primer and a J-beta primer mix. TCRdb itself ran the 5' RACE reads through MiXCR, one entry per CDR3 protein. The sample includes hundreds of thousands of distinct CDR3 sequences, under 25% of them seen just once. The receptor was derived from a man in his sixties or seventies in good health. Input material: blood.

The CDR3 loop reads CAWSDITRGPYEQYF. The CDR3 coding sequence is TGTGCCTGGAGTGATATTACTAGAGGGCCCTACGAGCAGTACTTC. The J gene is TRBJ2-7, the V gene TRBV30, with D perhaps TRBD2 (5 bases). Trimming left V 1 base short and J 2 bases short, with 15 bases between. This CDR3 is 15 amino acids long. Germline loops: CDR1 GTSNPN, CDR2 SVGIG (reference sequence).